Following are 5 T cell receptor beta chains from one sample sequenced in a study of blood T cell repertoires in COVID-19. This table comes from immunoSEQ multiplex PCR, and its TCRdb copy is limited to in-frame clones, with some not included. The sample includes around 82,000 clones, 75% to 90% of them seen just once. Material for sequencing was peripheral blood. The receptor set was obtained from an elderly man with COVID-19, enrolled during active disease.

CDR3 amino acids: CASSQSSRLAGELYSTDTQYF. The CDR3 DNA reads TGCGCCAGCAGCCAATCCTCCCGACTAGCGGGGGAGCTGTATAGCACAGATACGCAGTATTTT. The rearrangement uses TRBV4-1 and TRBJ2-3; 12 positions agree with TRBD2. The germline V gene encodes CDR1 MGHRA and CDR2 YSYEKL. This CDR3 is built from 21 residues. Losses at the gene ends were 2 bases for V and 0 bases for J; bases not matched to a gene: 15.

This clone was picked up one time. This chain joins TRBV7-2 and TRBJ1-1, with D tentatively TRBD1 (6 bases). Germline V gene data show CDR1 as SGHTA and CDR2 as FQGNSA. The CDR3 contains 14 residues. Trimming removed 3 bases from V and 3 bases from J, with 11 bases in between. The CDR3 is CASSFGGRYTEAFF. DNA of the CDR3: TGTGCCAGCAGCTTCGGGGGGCGATACACTGAAGCTTTCTTT.

As to this clone: This sample includes further DNA sequences coding for the same CDR3. The rearrangement uses TRBV27 and TRBJ2-7; 10 bases agree with TRBD1. The CDR3 spans 15 residues. V shed 5 bases, J shed 3 bases, and the junction held 7 bases outside the gene matches. Germline assignment: CDR1 MNHEY and CDR2 SMNVEV (reference sequence). In DNA form, the CDR3 reads TGTGCCAGCAGTCTGTCGCGGACAGGGGGCTACGAGCAGTACTTC. Translating it yields CASSLSRTGGYEQYF.

The J gene is TRBJ2-5, the V gene TRBV5-5; TRBD2 agrees at 11 bases. The CDR3 loop spans 15 amino acids. Germline-derived CDR1 and CDR2 are SGHKS and YYEKEE (reference sequence). J was trimmed by 4 bases and V by 2 bases; bases with no gene match: 4. CDR3 protein: CASSFNSGGAETQYF. The CDR3 DNA is TGTGCCAGCAGCTTTAATAGCGGGGGGGCAGAGACCCAGTACTTC.

The J gene is TRBJ1-4, the V gene TRBV12-3 or TRBV12-4; 7 bases match TRBD1. The CDR3 extends over 13 amino acids. With V trimmed by 6 bases and J by 8 bases, 6 bases remained unmatched. The CDR3 region has the DNA TGTGCCAGCAGCGCGACAGGGTGGGAAAAACTGTTTTTT. This encodes CASSATGWEKLFF.